These 8 T cell receptor beta chains share one sample of origin, sequenced in a study of graft-versus-host responses after intestinal transplantation. Measured with immunoSEQ multiplex PCR; TCRdb has only the in-frame clones, and not every one. This table holds around 90,000 clones, around nine tenths found once. No antigen is known for these receptors. The material sequenced was unstimulated CD4+ T cells sorted from spleen or lymph node cells, taken before intestinal transplant. These TCRs come from a human donor who received an intestinal transplant.

This clone was counted a single time. This chain joins TRBV4-2 and TRBJ2-7; TRBD2 matches at 11 bases. This CDR3 comprises 15 residues. Per the germline V gene, CDR1 is LGHNA and CDR2 is YNFKEQ. The ends lost 5 bases at V and 7 bases at J; junction bases unmatched: 10. CDR3 sequence reads: CASSRDLAGGVEQYF. For the CDR3, the DNA is TGTGCCAGCAGCAGAGATCTAGCGGGAGGCGTTGAGCAGTACTTC.

The chain is built from TRBV18 and TRBJ2-7; D gene uncertain. Trimming shortened V by 1 base and J by 6 bases, and 10 bases separated the two germline ends. The CDR3 loop spans 13 amino acids. Per the germline V gene, CDR1 is KGHSH and CDR2 is LQKENI. CDR3 nucleotide sequence: TGTGCCAGCTCACCACAGGCTGCGCTCGAGCAGTACTTC. It encodes CASSPQAALEQYF.

This clone came up a few times. This rearrangement joins TRBV6-6 to TRBJ2-7; 10 positions agree with TRBD1. Germline assignment: CDR1 MNHNY and CDR2 SVGAGI (reference sequence). V shed 5 bases and J 2 bases; nucleotides not matched to a gene: 3. The CDR3 spans 14 residues. Here the CDR3 DNA reads TGTGCCAGCAGTCCCGGACAGGGGGCCTACGAGCAGTACTTC. This codes for CASSPGQGAYEQYF.

This chain links TRBV11-2 with TRBJ2-7; D remains unclear. This CDR3 has 12 residues. The V end was cut by 3 bases, the J end by 0 bases, with 3 bases between. CDR1 is SGHAT and CDR2 is FQNNGV in the germline V gene. DNA for the CDR3: TGTGCCAGCAGCTTGAGCTCCTACGAGCAGTACTTC. Residues: CASSLSSYEQYF.

V and J are TRBV27 and TRBJ2-4, with 10 bases lining up with TRBD1. The J segment lost 0 bases and the V segment lost 9 bases, leaving 14 bases of the junction unmatched. The length of the CDR3 is 18 residues. Per germline, CDR1 MNHEY and CDR2 SMNVEV (reference sequence). CDR3 DNA sequence: TGTGCCAGTACACCAGCCGGGACAGGGGCTCTAGCCAAAAACATTCAGTACTTC. Encoded protein: CASTPAGTGALAKNIQYF.

The J gene is TRBJ2-4, the V gene TRBV19; possibly TRBD1 or TRBD2 for D (5 bases each). The germline gives CDR1 LNHDA, CDR2 SQIVND (reference sequence). There are 16 residues in the CDR3. Trimming cost V 5 bases and J 0 bases, with 14 bases left between them. The CDR3 is CASSSRDLLAKNIQYF. Here the CDR3 DNA reads TGTGCCAGTAGTTCACGGGACCTCCTAGCCAAAAACATTCAGTACTTC.

The chain joins TRBV29-1 to TRBJ1-1, with a weak D call TRBD1 (5 bases). Germline V CDR1 and CDR2: SQVTM, ANQGSEA. The CDR3 has 13 amino acids. V dropped 7 bases and J dropped 3 bases, with 15 bases sitting between them. CDR3 coding DNA: TGCAGCGCTTCCAGGGTGTCGGACACTGAAGCTTTCTTT. This encodes CSASRVSDTEAFF.

The chain joins TRBV10-1 to TRBJ2-1; the match to TRBD2 covers 13 bases. V trimming: 8 bases; J trimming: 11 bases; junction bases outside the gene matches: 12. This CDR3 has 15 amino acids. CDR1 and CDR2 from the germline V gene are WNHNN and SYGVQD (reference sequence). Here the CDR3 reads CASSNLGLAGEKQFF. The CDR3, as DNA: TGCGCCAGCTCTAACCTAGGACTAGCGGGAGAAAAGCAGTTCTTC.